This T cell receptor beta chain was recovered during a study of blood T cell repertoires in COVID-19. The participants were between about 18 and 90 years old and came from 24 US areas. Cohort 3 donors were reported recovered after two negative PCRs, clearance, or symptom resolution. This CDR3 has 15 residues. Germline V gives CDR1 SSHAT, CDR2 FNYEAQ (reference sequence). On this clone itself: At one end, the junction sequence differs from germline, possibly due to a read error.

Per the authors' pipeline: The authors estimated nucleated cell counts from reference gene primer amplification. The table came from immunoSEQ multiplex PCR; TCRdb's copy has only in-frame clones and leaves some out. The V and J calls and the clone size are those of that table, but D and trimming were determined from the DNA. Here the sample spans about 170,000 clones, approximately 80% being singletons. The chain combines TRBV7-7 with TRBJ1-2; D call uncertain. The specimen sequenced was PBMCs or T cells enriched from blood (not recorded which). The origin of this receptor is a man aged 45 to 65 who had recovered from COVID-19. CDR3 sequence reads: CASSLALHSYYGYTF. CDR3 sequence (DNA): TGTGCTAGCAGCTTAGCGTTGCACAGCTACTATGGCTACACCTTC.